This T cell receptor beta chain derives from a study of blood T cell repertoires in COVID-19. About the research overall: Samples representing acute and convalescent COVID-19 were sourced from the United States, Italy and Spain. Nucleic acid was either cDNA or gDNA, and it came from T cells, B-cell-depleted T cells, or PBMCs.

Authors' methods: Researchers report that nucleated cell counts were estimated from reference gene primer amplification. The assay was immunoSEQ multiplex PCR, and TCRdb's table has in-frame clones only and misses some. V, J and clone size were drawn from that table, and D and trimming were deduced from the DNA. The sample holds more than 90,000 clones, 85% seen once. The V and J ends lost 3 bases and 4 bases, in that order; junction bases with no gene match: 3. Germline CDR1 and CDR2: SGHRS and YFSETQ. The CDR3 is made up of 14 amino acids. The chain employs TRBV5-1 and TRBJ2-3; 9 positions agree with TRBD2. This sequence was found in a woman in her seventies with active or convalescent COVID-19. Sequences were obtained from peripheral blood. As DNA, the CDR3 is TGCGCCAGCAGCTCAGGGACTAGCTCAGATACGCAGTATTTT. Translation: CASSSGTSSDTQYF.